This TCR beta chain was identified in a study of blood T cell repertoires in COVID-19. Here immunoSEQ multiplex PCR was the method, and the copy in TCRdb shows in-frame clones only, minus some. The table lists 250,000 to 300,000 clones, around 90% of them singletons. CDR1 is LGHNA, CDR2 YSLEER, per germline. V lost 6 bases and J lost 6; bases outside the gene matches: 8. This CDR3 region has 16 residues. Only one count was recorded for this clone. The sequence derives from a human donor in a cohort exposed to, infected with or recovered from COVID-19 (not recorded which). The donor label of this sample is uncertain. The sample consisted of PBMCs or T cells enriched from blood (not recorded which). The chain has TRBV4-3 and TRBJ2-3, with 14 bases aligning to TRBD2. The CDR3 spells CASSTGLAGGGDTQYF. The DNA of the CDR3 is TGCGCCAGCAGTACAGGACTAGCGGGGGGTGGTGATACGCAGTATTTT.